The 6 T cell receptor beta chains listed next were all sequenced from one sample in a study of T cells after yellow fever vaccination. One entry per CDR3 protein, called by TCRdb with MiXCR from the 5' RACE reads. The sample shows approximately 300,000 distinct CDR3 sequences, 8.7% of them seen only once. The sample in question was PBMCs, obtained on the day of the first yellow fever vaccination. These receptors all stem from a man aged 18 to 29 who received the YFV17D yellow fever vaccine.

The chain is built from TRBV6-5 and TRBJ2-1; TRBD1 might be the D (5 bases). The CDR3 length is 12 residues. V lost 8 bases, J lost 9 bases, and 14 bases lay in between. Germline CDR1 is MNHEY and CDR2 is SVGAGI. CDR3 nucleotides: TGTGCCAGCGAGACCGGAGACAGTGAGCAGTTCTTC. It specifies CASETGDSEQFF.

This chain joins TRBV9 and TRBJ1-2, with unresolved D. Germline values: CDR1 SGDLS, CDR2 YYNGEE. This CDR3 contains 14 residues. V was clipped by 1 base and J by 1 base, with 8 bases between them. The CDR3 nucleotides read TGTGCCAGCAGCGTATCAGTCAGTAACTATGGCTACACCTTC. It is translated as CASSVSVSNYGYTF.

This clonotype turned up a few times. J is TRBJ2-5 and V is TRBV7-9; no reliable D call. V lost 1 base to trimming and J lost 3 bases, with 6 bases between them. The germline V gene has CDR1 SEHNR and CDR2 FQNEAQ (reference sequence). The CDR3 runs to 13 residues. The CDR3 here is CASSLVLKETQYF. The CDR3 coding sequence is TGTGCCAGCAGCTTAGTGCTAAAAGAGACCCAGTACTTC.

In this sample, this clonotype turned up a few times. CDR3 sequence (DNA): TGTGCCAGTAGTCGCGGTGGTGGCAGCCGCACAGATACGCAGTATTTT. It specifies CASSRGGGSRTDTQYF. V and J are TRBV19 and TRBJ2-3; D is uncertain. Deletions cut 5 bases from V and 1 base from J, with 16 bases between. The germline CDR1 and CDR2 sequences are LNHDA and SQIVND (reference sequence). This CDR3 comprises 16 residues.

This clonotype was observed a few times. The chain is built from TRBV2 and TRBJ2-7, with a weak D call TRBD2 (5 bases). Germline V lookup: CDR1 SNHLY, CDR2 FYNNEI. V dropped 7 bases and J dropped 4 bases, with 8 bases sitting between them. The CDR3 extends over 11 amino acids. The CDR3 protein is CASKREYEQYF. In nucleotides, the CDR3 is TGTGCCAGCAAGAGGGAGTACGAGCAGTACTTC.

The DNA of the CDR3 is TGTGCCAGCAGTAAACGTCTAGCGGGCTTGAGCTCCTACGAGCAGTACTTC. Translation: CASSKRLAGLSSYEQYF. The chain couples TRBV6-2 or TRBV6-3 to TRBJ2-7; 8 nucleotides match TRBD2. The CDR3 spans 17 residues. Germline lookup yields CDR1 MNHEY and CDR2 SVGEGT. The V and J ends lost 5 bases and 0 bases, in that order; junction bases with no gene match: 12.